One and the same sample provided the 11 T cell receptor beta chains below, sequenced in a study of blood T cell repertoires in COVID-19. Assay used: immunoSEQ multiplex PCR; TCRdb lists only in-frame clones, some missing. The sample includes nearly 100,000 clones, less than 85% of them seen just once. Sequencing was performed on peripheral blood. The receptors come from a woman in her fifties or sixties with acute or convalescent COVID-19.

This chain links TRBV5-5 with TRBJ2-5; D may be TRBD2 (7 bases). This CDR3 has 15 residues. V lost 1 base and J 4 bases, leaving 14 bases between the germline ends. CDR1 SGHKS and CDR2 YYEKEE come from the germline V gene (reference sequence). The CDR3 region is CASSLLGGAGETQYF. The DNA for the CDR3 is TGTGCCAGCAGCTTGTTAGGGGGGGCTGGAGAGACCCAGTACTTC.

The V call is TRBV19, the J call TRBJ1-3; 9 positions match TRBD1. V lost 7 bases to trimming and J lost 7 bases; unmatched junction nucleotides: 5. CDR3 size: 13 residues. The germline V gene has CDR1 LNHDA and CDR2 SQIVND (reference sequence). The CDR3: CASTSTGGNTIYF. CDR3 coding DNA: TGTGCCAGTACATCGACAGGGGGGAACACCATATATTTT.

This chain links TRBV11-2 with TRBJ1-5; D unclear. Trimming stripped 5 bases from V and 0 bases from J, with 11 bases between. This CDR3 contains 15 residues. Looked up from germline, CDR1 is SGHAT and CDR2 is FQNNGV. The CDR3 here is CASSATGDSNQPQHF. In DNA, the CDR3 is TGTGCCAGCAGCGCAACCGGGGATAGCAATCAGCCCCAGCATTTT.

The gene calls are TRBV6-6 and TRBJ2-1; TRBD2 matches at 8 bases. CDR1 and CDR2 from the germline V gene are MNHNY and SVGAGI (reference sequence). V shed 6 bases, J shed 1 base, and the junction held 5 bases outside the gene matches. The CDR3 spans 15 residues. The DNA of the CDR3 is TGTGCCAGCAGCCTCAGCGGGGGTTCCTACAATGAGCAGTTCTTC. It translates to CASSLSGGSYNEQFF.

The gene calls are TRBV28 and TRBJ1-3; D perhaps matches TRBD1 (5 bases). From germline, CDR1 is MDHEN and CDR2 SYDVKM. V was shortened by 7 bases and J by 0 bases, with 7 bases between the two germline ends. The CDR3 loop spans 13 amino acids. The CDR3 sequence: CASNRPSGNTIYF. CDR3 coding DNA: TGTGCCAGCAACAGGCCCTCTGGAAACACCATATATTTT.

The V call is TRBV28, the J call TRBJ1-5; 8 bases line up with TRBD1. CDR1 MDHEN and CDR2 SYDVKM come from the germline V gene. The CDR3 loop spans 16 amino acids. Trimming removed 5 bases from V and 4 bases from J; junction bases left unmatched: 10. Here the CDR3 reads CASSPETGVGNQPQHF. The CDR3 DNA is TGTGCCAGCAGTCCCGAGACAGGGGTGGGGAATCAGCCCCAGCATTTT.

Here the CDR3 reads CASSESGYLQYF. The CDR3 DNA sequence: TGTGCCAGCAGTGAATCAGGTTATCTGCAGTACTTC. V and J are TRBV6-1 and TRBJ2-7; D is ambiguous. There are 12 residues in the CDR3. The V and J ends lost 2 bases and 9 bases respectively, with 11 bases between them. Germline CDR1 and CDR2: MNHNS and SASEGT.

The chain couples TRBV6-5 to TRBJ1-3, with TRBD1 matching 8 bases. This CDR3 spans 13 amino acids. Unmatched junction bases numbered 4, after V lost 7 bases and J lost 5 bases. Germline assignment: CDR1 MNHEY and CDR2 SVGAGI. The CDR3 sequence: CASNDRGRNTIYF. CDR3 nucleotide sequence: TGTGCCAGCAACGACAGGGGTAGAAACACCATATATTTT.

The rearrangement joins TRBV6-5 to TRBJ2-2; no firm D call. The CDR3 consists of 16 residues. Germline CDR1 MNHEY, CDR2 SVGAGI. V lost 3 bases and J lost 6, with 17 bases in between. The DNA of the CDR3 is TGTGCCAGCAGTTATAGGATGACGGGTAGACCCGGGGAGCTGTTTTTT. It yields the protein CASSYRMTGRPGELFF.

This sequence joins TRBV6-2 or TRBV6-3 and TRBJ1-2; 10 bases line up with TRBD1. The CDR3 is 18 amino acids. The V segment lost 5 bases and the J segment 2 bases; nucleotides outside the gene matches: 14. CDR1 and CDR2 (germline): MNHEY, SVGEGT. The chain's CDR3 is CASSLRDRGLRENYGYTF. DNA for the CDR3: TGTGCCAGCAGTCTCCGGGACAGGGGCCTGCGCGAGAACTATGGCTACACCTTC.

The CDR3 protein is CASSLARLTSGANVLTF. The CDR3 coding sequence is TGTGCCAGCAGCTTAGCGAGACTCACATCTGGGGCCAACGTCCTGACTTTC. The chain couples TRBV7-2 to TRBJ2-6, with D uncertain. The CDR3 covers 17 residues. Trimming cost V 0 bases and J 1 base, with 10 bases left between them. Germline CDR1 SGHTA, CDR2 FQGNSA.